The present entry profiles one T cell receptor (beta chain) with its context. Its specificity is unknown. The sample originates from a study of shared clonotypes between healthy human individuals. Study at large: Donors were a couple of women and a few men aged 18 to 49. There were three CD4 naive, three CD4 memory, two CD8 naive and one CD8 memory plates per donor. Broader study findings: Researchers found naive subsets generally carried larger estimated richness than memory subsets.

CD45RO-negative, CCR7-positively selected cells formed the naive CD8 fraction, excluding terminally differentiated effector memory CD45RA+ cells. Assay execution took place at the deep level. Assay: immunoSEQ multiplex PCR; the TCRdb copy retains only in-frame clones and omits some. The table has more than 2 million clones, roughly 95% seen once. Germline V gives CDR1 MDHEN, CDR2 SYDVKM. Trimming pared 5 bases from V and 3 bases from J, leaving 8 bases between. This CDR3 is 12 amino acids long. This clonotype was obtained from a man between 18 and 29 years old in good health. Some clones in this sample may be carry-over from other donors' samples. Sequencing was done on a sample of naive CD8+ T cells from PBMCs. This chain joins TRBV28 and TRBJ2-7; D unresolved. CDR3 protein: CASSNPGYEQYF. CDR3 DNA: TGTGCCAGCAGTAACCCCGGCTACGAGCAGTACTTC. Together with reference TRBV28 and TRBJ2-7, the CDR3 gives the full variable domain: DVKVTQSSRYLVKRTGEKVFLECVQDMDHENMFWYRQDPGLGLRLIYFSYDVKMKEKGDIPEGYSVSREKKERFSLILESASTNQTSMYLCASSNPGYEQYFGPGTRLTVT.